The 26 T cell receptor beta chains below were found in one sample sequenced in a study of blood T cell repertoires in COVID-19. Profiled with immunoSEQ multiplex PCR; TCRdb holds only in-frame clones, not every one. The table lists fewer than 350,000 clones, around 81% of them singletons, with under 3% in the top ten. The sample taken for sequencing was peripheral blood. These receptors all come from a woman aged 55-70 years with active or convalescent COVID-19.

V gene TRBV5-6 combines with J gene TRBJ1-3, with 9 bases matching TRBD1. With 2 bases clipped from V and 3 bases from J, the junction kept 3 bases outside the gene matches. Germline-derived CDR1 and CDR2 are SGHDT and YYEEEE. This CDR3 has 15 residues. CDR3 loop: CASSLQGAFGNTIYF. CDR3 coding DNA: TGTGCCAGCAGCTTACAGGGGGCATTTGGAAACACCATATATTTT.

The genes are TRBV19 and TRBJ2-1, with a weak D call TRBD1 (6 bases). Germline-derived CDR1 and CDR2 are LNHDA and SQIVND (reference sequence). This CDR3 is 17 amino acids long. The V gene lost 5 bases and the J gene lost 6 bases, with 23 bases spanning the gap. Here the CDR3 reads CASSPNPQGPSPNEQFF. The DNA for the CDR3 is TGTGCCAGTAGTCCAAACCCACAGGGACCCTCTCCCAATGAGCAGTTCTTC.

This chain links TRBV4-3 with TRBJ1-1, with D maybe TRBD1 (6 bases). V was cut by 5 bases and J by 3 bases, with 13 bases left in between. Looked up from germline, CDR1 is LGHNA and CDR2 is YSLEER. The CDR3 sequence is 14 residues long. CDR3 in DNA: TGCGCCAGCAGCATGGACAGTTTTTACACTGAAGCTTTCTTT. The encoded protein is CASSMDSFYTEAFF.

The CDR3 spells CASSEVAGGRDTQYF. CDR3 coding DNA: TGTGCCAGCAGTGAGGTAGCGGGGGGCCGGGATACGCAGTATTTT. The rearrangement uses TRBV27 and TRBJ2-3; 10 bases are shared with TRBD2. CDR3 length: 15 residues. J gave up 6 bases and V 5 bases, and 8 bases lay outside the gene matches. The germline gives CDR1 MNHEY, CDR2 SMNVEV (reference sequence).

The V gene is TRBV5-6, the J gene TRBJ2-7; D is perhaps TRBD1 (5 bases). The CDR3 runs to 12 residues. The V end was cut by 4 bases, the J end by 1 base, with 6 bases between. CDR1 and CDR2 (germline): SGHDT, YYEEEE. CDR3 sequence: CASSRQSYEQYF. CDR3 sequence (DNA): TGTGCCAGCAGCCGACAGTCCTACGAGCAGTACTTC.

The chain couples TRBV7-6 to TRBJ2-1, with 7 nucleotides matching TRBD1. CDR1 is SGHVS, CDR2 FNYEAQ, per germline. J was trimmed by 8 bases and V by 5 bases; bases with no gene match: 3. The CDR3 extends over 12 amino acids. CDR3: CASSPDRDEQFF. The CDR3 nucleotides read TGTGCCAGCAGCCCAGACAGGGATGAGCAGTTCTTC.

The chain combines TRBV5-1 with TRBJ1-6; the D is unclear. This CDR3 is 14 amino acids long. The V gene lost 0 bases and the J gene lost 4 bases, with 5 bases spanning the gap. Germline-derived CDR1 and CDR2 are SGHRS and YFSETQ. CDR3 sequence reads: CASSLDQYNSPLHF. The CDR3 DNA follows: TGCGCCAGCAGCTTGGATCAGTATAATTCACCCCTCCACTTT. Combining the CDR3 with reference TRBV5-1 and TRBJ1-6 gives the whole variable domain KAGVTQTPRYLIKTRGQQVTLSCSPISGHRSVSWYQQTPGQGLQFLFEYFSETQRNKGNFPGRFSGRQFSNSRSEMNVSTLELGDSALYLCASSLDQYNSPLHFGNGTRLTVT.

This chain links TRBV9 with TRBJ1-1, with TRBD1 matching over 8 bases. The CDR3 totals 13 residues. CDR1 and CDR2 from the germline V gene are SGDLS and YYNGEE. V gave up 4 bases and J gave up 3 bases; unmatched junction bases: 2. In nucleotides, the CDR3 is TGTGCCAGCAGCCTACAGGGGGACACTGAAGCTTTCTTT. It yields the protein CASSLQGDTEAFF.

The chain uses TRBV7-2 and TRBJ2-7, with D possibly TRBD2 on 8 matching bases. The CDR3 has 19 residues. V was pared by 1 base and J by 3 bases, with 25 bases between. CDR1 is SGHTA, CDR2 FQGNSA, per germline. The CDR3 sequence: CASSLGGGGGPPLHYEQYF. The CDR3 coding sequence is TGTGCCAGCAGCTTAGGAGGGGGCGGGGGGCCCCCTCTCCACTACGAGCAGTACTTC.

The chain employs TRBV11-3 and TRBJ2-3; no clear D. The CDR3 is made up of 16 amino acids. Trimming pared 5 bases from V and 2 bases from J, leaving 17 bases between. Germline CDR1 reads SGHNT; CDR2 reads YENEEA. Here the CDR3 reads CASSQRLGSSTDTQYF. The DNA for the CDR3 is TGTGCCAGCAGCCAAAGACTTGGCAGCTCCACAGATACGCAGTATTTT.

The chain is built from TRBV5-1 and TRBJ2-2; 12 bases are a match to TRBD2. The CDR3 spans 15 residues. CDR1 and CDR2 (germline): SGHRS, YFSETQ. J gave up 4 bases and V 4 bases, and 2 bases lay outside the gene matches. CDR3 coding DNA: TGCGCCAGCAGCCCTAGCGGGGGGGGCACCGGGGAGCTGTTTTTT. It yields the protein CASSPSGGGTGELFF.

The CDR3 coding sequence is TGTGCCAGCAGCGTAATCCCCCCCGGGGGAGCCGTATATACGAACACCGGGGAGCTGTTTTTT. Protein sequence: CASSVIPPGGAVYTNTGELFF. This chain uses TRBV9 with TRBJ2-2, with a tentative D call TRBD2 (6 bases). The CDR3 has 21 amino acids. Trimming removed 1 base at V and 0 bases at J, with 25 bases between. Germline loops: CDR1 SGDLS, CDR2 YYNGEE.

This clone appeared a single time. V is TRBV5-1 and J is TRBJ2-3; 13 bases line up with TRBD2. Germline loops: CDR1 SGHRS, CDR2 YFSETQ. CDR3 size: 17 residues. J was trimmed by 2 bases and V by 4 bases; bases with no gene match: 7. CDR3 residues: CASSGRLAGGHTDTQYF. In nucleotides, the CDR3 is TGCGCCAGCAGCGGCAGACTAGCGGGGGGCCACACAGATACGCAGTATTTT.

This sequence joins TRBV2 and TRBJ1-2; 8 positions agree with TRBD1. This CDR3 region has 14 residues. The germline V gene has CDR1 SNHLY and CDR2 FYNNEI. With V trimmed by 8 bases and J by 2 bases, 7 bases remained unmatched. The CDR3 region is CASRTGIANYGYTF. In DNA form, the CDR3 reads TGTGCCAGCCGGACAGGGATCGCGAACTATGGCTACACCTTC.

This sequence joins TRBV29-1 and TRBJ2-5, with TRBD1 identical over 8 bases. V shed 5 bases, J shed 4 bases, and the junction held 3 bases outside the gene matches. Germline V gives CDR1 SQVTM, CDR2 ANQGSEA. The CDR3 length is 12 residues. The CDR3: CSVRGQGETQYF. For the CDR3, the DNA is TGCAGCGTTCGAGGACAGGGAGAGACCCAGTACTTC.

The chain has TRBV29-1 and TRBJ2-5; D is possibly TRBD1 (5 bases). The CDR3 extends over 14 amino acids. CDR1 is SQVTM and CDR2 is ANQGSEA in the germline V gene. V was pared by 4 bases and J by 2 bases, with 14 bases between. As DNA, the CDR3 is TGCAGCGTTGTAAGGGGTTCTTATCAAGAGACCCAGTACTTC. Translation: CSVVRGSYQETQYF.

With regard to this clone: Other DNA variants within this sample encode the same CDR3. The chain links TRBV7-2 to TRBJ1-1, with 7 bases lining up with TRBD1. This CDR3 has 14 residues. Looked up from germline, CDR1 is SGHTA and CDR2 is FQGNSA. The V gene end was trimmed by 3 bases and the J gene end by 1 base; junction bases not matched to a gene: 2. CDR3 sequence reads: CASSLRQGNTEAFF. The CDR3 region has the DNA TGTGCCAGCAGCTTGCGACAGGGGAACACTGAAGCTTTCTTT.

V is TRBV5-5 and J is TRBJ1-4; 8 positions agree with TRBD1. The CDR3 contains 15 residues. CDR1 is SGHKS, CDR2 YYEKEE, per germline (reference sequence). V was clipped by 3 bases and J by 3 bases; unmatched bases: 4. The CDR3 nucleotides read TGTGCCAGCAGCTCCTTACAGGGGGCTAATGAAAAACTGTTTTTT. The encoded protein is CASSSLQGANEKLFF.

This chain links TRBV3-1 (or the pseudogene TRBV3-2) with TRBJ2-6; 12 nucleotides line up with TRBD1. The junction had 5 bases not matched to a gene; V was cut back by 3 bases and J by 2 bases. CDR3 length equals 18 residues. Germline V gene lookup returns CDR1 LGHDT and CDR2 YNNKEL (reference sequence). DNA for the CDR3: TGTGCCAGCAGCCAGCGGGGGACAGGGGGCGCTGGGGCCAACGTCCTGACTTTC. As protein: CASSQRGTGGAGANVLTF.

The chain links TRBV11-3 to TRBJ2-3; D gene uncertain. The ends were cut back, 1 base at V and 0 bases at J, with 5 bases in the middle. The germline CDR1 and CDR2 sequences are SGHNT and YENEEA. The CDR3 has 14 residues. CDR3 in amino acids: CASSLGASTDTQYF. CDR3 DNA sequence: TGTGCCAGCAGCTTAGGGGCTAGCACAGATACGCAGTATTTT.

This chain uses TRBV9 with TRBJ1-4; tentative D call: TRBD1 (5 bases). CDR3 length equals 13 residues. Germline V gene sequence: CDR1 SGDLS, CDR2 YYNGEE. Trimming stripped 7 bases from V and 8 bases from J, with 15 bases between. The CDR3 loop is CASQLGPREKLFF. The CDR3 DNA reads TGTGCCAGCCAATTGGGGCCTCGGGAAAAACTGTTTTTT.

The chain uses TRBV9 and TRBJ1-2, with TRBD1 identical over 7 bases. V shed 0 bases, J shed 8 bases, and the junction held 7 bases outside the gene matches. Germline CDR1 SGDLS, CDR2 YYNGEE. There are 14 residues in the CDR3. The CDR3 protein is CASSVVGGRDGYTF. The CDR3 nucleotides are TGTGCCAGCAGCGTAGTAGGGGGCCGCGACGGCTACACCTTC.

This chain joins TRBV11-2 and TRBJ1-3, with D possibly being TRBD1 (5 bases). Per the germline V gene, CDR1 is SGHAT and CDR2 is FQNNGV. CDR3 length equals 14 residues. V gave up 2 bases and J gave up 4 bases, with 9 bases separating them. CDR3 bases: TGTGCCAGCAGCTTACAGGGTCCGGGAAACACCATATATTTT. This gives the protein CASSLQGPGNTIYF.

About this clone: A junction boundary mismatches the germline segment, possibly from a read error. The chain combines TRBV19 with TRBJ1-2, with D perhaps TRBD1 (6 bases). The CDR3 consists of 9 residues. Germline V gene data show CDR1 as LNHDA and CDR2 as SQIVND (reference sequence). CDR3 residues: CASGPGGYF. Here the CDR3 DNA reads TGTGCCAGTGGGCCGGGGGGCTACTTC.

The genes are TRBV13 and TRBJ2-3, with D unresolved. Looked up from germline, CDR1 is PRHDT and CDR2 is FYEKMQ (reference sequence). The CDR3 is made up of 16 amino acids. V was trimmed by 4 bases and J by 0 bases, leaving 14 bases between them. The CDR3 nucleotides are TGTGCCAGCAGCTCCCATGCGCCTCCTAGCACAGATACGCAGTATTTT. It yields the protein CASSSHAPPSTDTQYF. The full variable domain, in which reference TRBV13 and TRBJ2-3 provide the parts outside the CDR3, is AAGVIQSPRHLIKEKRETATLKCYPIPRHDTVYWYQQGPGQDPQFLISFYEKMQSDKGSIPDRFSAQQFSDYHSELNMSSLELGDSALYFCASSSHAPPSTDTQYFGPGTRLTVL.

The gene calls are TRBV5-4 and TRBJ2-7; 13 bases agree with TRBD2. The ends lost 4 bases at V and 1 base at J; junction bases unmatched: 14. CDR3 length: 19 residues. Germline loops: CDR1 SGHNT, CDR2 YYREEE (reference sequence). CDR3: CASSGRTSGGPSSSYEQYF. The CDR3 bases are TGTGCCAGCAGCGGGCGGACTAGCGGGGGTCCCTCTTCGTCCTACGAGCAGTACTTC. Full variable domain (missing parts from reference TRBV5-4 and TRBJ2-7): ETGVTQSPTHLIKTRGQQVTLRCSSQSGHNTVSWYQQALGQGPQFIFQYYREEENGRGNFPPRFSGLQFPNYSSELNVNALELDDSALYLCASSGRTSGGPSSSYEQYFGPGTRLTVT.